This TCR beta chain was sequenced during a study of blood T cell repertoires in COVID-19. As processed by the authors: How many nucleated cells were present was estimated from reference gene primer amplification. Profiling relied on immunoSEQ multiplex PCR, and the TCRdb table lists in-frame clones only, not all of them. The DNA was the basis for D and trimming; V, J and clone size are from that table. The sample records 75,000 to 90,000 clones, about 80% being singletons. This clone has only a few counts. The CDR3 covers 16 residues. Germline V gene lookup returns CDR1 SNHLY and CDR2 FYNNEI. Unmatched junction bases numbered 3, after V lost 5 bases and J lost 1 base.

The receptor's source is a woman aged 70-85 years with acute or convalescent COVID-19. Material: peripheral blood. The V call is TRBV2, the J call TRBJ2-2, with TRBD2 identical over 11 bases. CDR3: CASSRLAGGNTGELFF. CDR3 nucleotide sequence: TGTGCCAGCAGTCGTCTAGCGGGGGGGAACACCGGGGAGCTGTTTTTT.